This T cell receptor (beta chain) is from a study of blood T cell repertoires in COVID-19. Study at large: Sources were T cells, B-cell-depleted T cells, or PBMCs; the material itself was cDNA or gDNA.

Germline CDR1 ENHRY, CDR2 SYGVKD. The CDR3 is 14 amino acids. V lost 2 bases and J lost 3, with 11 bases in between. In the study's own analysis: The assay estimated nucleated cells by amplifying reference gene primers. TCRdb keeps only in-frame clones here, not all; method: immunoSEQ multiplex PCR. V, J and clone size are those of that table, while D and trimming were read from the DNA. Here the sample spans roughly 200,000 clones, about 75% being singletons. This clone showed up just a few times. The source is a woman in her forties or fifties with active or convalescent COVID-19. This rearrangement joins TRBV10-3 to TRBJ2-7; D may be TRBD2 (6 bases). Sequenced input: peripheral blood. CDR3 nucleotides: TGTGCCATCAGTGAGGCGGGGAGCATCTACGAGCAGTACTTC. Its translation: CAISEAGSIYEQYF.